This T cell receptor beta chain was recovered during a study of blood T cell repertoires in COVID-19. The V and J ends lost 4 bases and 7 bases respectively, with 5 bases between them. The CDR3 has 11 residues. Germline CDR1 is LGHDT and CDR2 is YNNKEL (reference sequence). Produced via immunoSEQ multiplex PCR; TCRdb's table is partial and in-frame only. In the table there are 70,000 to 95,000 clones, roughly 92% of which are singletons. The sample was peripheral blood. The V call is TRBV3-1 (or the pseudogene TRBV3-2), the J call TRBJ2-1; D gene unclear. The clonotype comes from a woman in her fifties or sixties with active COVID-19. The CDR3 sequence is CASSLFNEQFF. In DNA, the CDR3 is TGTGCCAGCAGCCTCTTTAATGAGCAGTTCTTC.